The source of this T cell receptor beta chain is a study of T cell responses to AZD1222 COVID-19 vaccine. Findings of the study overall: At study baseline, merely more than 5 AZD1222 recipients were seropositive. The reported proportion of spike-specific TCRs targeting unmutated variant regions was nearly half. Spike as a whole was targeted by vaccine-associated CD4 TCRs, dominant at 160-218 and 743-854. Mostly white British, mostly female donors; authors suggested clonal diversity may be underestimated.

Produced via immunoSEQ multiplex PCR; TCRdb's table is partial and in-frame only. The sample has 140,000 to 150,000 clones, approximately 92% seen once. This clone was recorded only once. Antigen unknown. V lost 0 bases to trimming and J lost 6 bases, with 7 bases between them. Looked up from germline, CDR1 is SGHRS and CDR2 is YFSETQ. The CDR3 has 12 residues. This TCR was recovered from an adult in good health. The sample consisted of peripheral blood, taken on day 0 of AZD1222 vaccination. The chain links TRBV5-1 to TRBJ2-7; D is perhaps TRBD1 (5 bases). CDR3 bases: TGCGCCAGCAGCTTGGCAGGGCTCGAGCAGTACTTC. It is translated as CASSLAGLEQYF. Variable domain in full (rest from reference TRBV5-1 and TRBJ2-7): KAGVTQTPRYLIKTRGQQVTLSCSPISGHRSVSWYQQTPGQGLQFLFEYFSETQRNKGNFPGRFSGRQFSNSRSEMNVSTLELGDSALYLCASSLAGLEQYFGPGTRLTVT.